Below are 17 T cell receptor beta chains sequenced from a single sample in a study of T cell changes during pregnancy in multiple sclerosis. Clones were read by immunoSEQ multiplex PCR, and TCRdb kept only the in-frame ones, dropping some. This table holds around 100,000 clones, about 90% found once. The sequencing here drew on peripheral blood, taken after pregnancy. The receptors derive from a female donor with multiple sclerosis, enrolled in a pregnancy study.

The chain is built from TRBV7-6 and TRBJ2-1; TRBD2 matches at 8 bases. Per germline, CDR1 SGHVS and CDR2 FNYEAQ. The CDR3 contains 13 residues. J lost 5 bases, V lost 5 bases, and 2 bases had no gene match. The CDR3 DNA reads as TGTGCCAGCAGCCACGGGGGGGACAATGAGCAGTTCTTC. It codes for CASSHGGDNEQFF.

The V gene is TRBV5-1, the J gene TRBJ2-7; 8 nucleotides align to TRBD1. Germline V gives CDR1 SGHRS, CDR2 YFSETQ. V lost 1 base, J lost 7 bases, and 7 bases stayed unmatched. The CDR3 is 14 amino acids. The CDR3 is CASSLSGGTREQYF. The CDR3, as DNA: TGCGCCAGCAGCTTGTCAGGGGGCACCCGGGAGCAGTACTTC.

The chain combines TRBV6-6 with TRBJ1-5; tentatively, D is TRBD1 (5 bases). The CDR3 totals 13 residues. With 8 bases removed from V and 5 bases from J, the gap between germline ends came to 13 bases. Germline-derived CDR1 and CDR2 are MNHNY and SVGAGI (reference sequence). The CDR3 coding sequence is TGTGCCAGCCTGCAGGGCGGAGATCAGCCCCAGCATTTT. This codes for CASLQGGDQPQHF.

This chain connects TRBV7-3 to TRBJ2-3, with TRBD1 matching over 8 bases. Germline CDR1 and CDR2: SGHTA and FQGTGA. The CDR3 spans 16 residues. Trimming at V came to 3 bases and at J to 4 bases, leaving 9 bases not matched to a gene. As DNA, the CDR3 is TGTGCCAGCAGCTTTGCAGGGGGCTTTGCGGCAGATACGCAGTATTTT. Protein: CASSFAGGFAADTQYF. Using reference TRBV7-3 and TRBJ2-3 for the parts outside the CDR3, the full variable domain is GAGVSQTPSNKVTEKGKYVELRCDPISGHTALYWYRQSLGQGPEFLIYFQGTGAADDSGLPNDRFFAVRPEGSVSTLKIQRTERGDSAVYLCASSFAGGFAADTQYFGPGTRLTVL.

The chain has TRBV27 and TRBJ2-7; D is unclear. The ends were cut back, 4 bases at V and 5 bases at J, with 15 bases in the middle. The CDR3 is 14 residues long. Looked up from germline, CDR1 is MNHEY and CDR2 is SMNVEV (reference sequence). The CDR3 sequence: CASSSPLRAHEQYF. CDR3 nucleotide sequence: TGTGCCAGCAGTTCGCCGTTGAGAGCCCACGAGCAGTACTTC.

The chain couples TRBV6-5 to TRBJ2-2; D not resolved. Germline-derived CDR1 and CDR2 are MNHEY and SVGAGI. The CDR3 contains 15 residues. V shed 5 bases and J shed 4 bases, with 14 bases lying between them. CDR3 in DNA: TGTGCCAGCAGTGCCGCCGGGTTAGGCACCGGGGAGCTGTTTTTT. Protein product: CASSAAGLGTGELFF.

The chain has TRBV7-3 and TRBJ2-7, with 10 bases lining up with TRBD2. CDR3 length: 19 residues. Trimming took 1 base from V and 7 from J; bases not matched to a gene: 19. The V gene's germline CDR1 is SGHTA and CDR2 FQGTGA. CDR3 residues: CASSLSPRDFKRGGREQYF. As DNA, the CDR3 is TGTGCCAGCAGCTTAAGTCCGAGGGACTTTAAGCGGGGGGGCCGAGAGCAGTACTTC. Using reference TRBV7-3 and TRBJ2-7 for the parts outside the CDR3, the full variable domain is GAGVSQTPSNKVTEKGKYVELRCDPISGHTALYWYRQSLGQGPEFLIYFQGTGAADDSGLPNDRFFAVRPEGSVSTLKIQRTERGDSAVYLCASSLSPRDFKRGGREQYFGPGTRLTVT.

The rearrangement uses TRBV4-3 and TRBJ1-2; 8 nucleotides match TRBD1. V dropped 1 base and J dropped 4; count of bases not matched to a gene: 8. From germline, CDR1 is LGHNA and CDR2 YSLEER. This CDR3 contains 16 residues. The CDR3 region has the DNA TGCGCCAGCAGCCAAGGTCCAGGGGGCTCGAGCTATGGCTACACCTTC. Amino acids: CASSQGPGGSSYGYTF.

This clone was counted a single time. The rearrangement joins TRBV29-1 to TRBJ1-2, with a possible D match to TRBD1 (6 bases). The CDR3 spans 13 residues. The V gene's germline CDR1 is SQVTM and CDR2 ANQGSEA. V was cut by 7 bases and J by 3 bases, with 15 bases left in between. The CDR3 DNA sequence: TGCAGCGCCCAGAAGGACAGAGACTATGGCTACACCTTC. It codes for CSAQKDRDYGYTF.

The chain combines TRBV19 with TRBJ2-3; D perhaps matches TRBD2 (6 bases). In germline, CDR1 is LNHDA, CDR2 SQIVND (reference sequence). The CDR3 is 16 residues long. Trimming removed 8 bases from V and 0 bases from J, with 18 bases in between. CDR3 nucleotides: TGTGCCAGTGACGCACGCGGGACGGCTAGCACAGATACGCAGTATTTT. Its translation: CASDARGTASTDTQYF.

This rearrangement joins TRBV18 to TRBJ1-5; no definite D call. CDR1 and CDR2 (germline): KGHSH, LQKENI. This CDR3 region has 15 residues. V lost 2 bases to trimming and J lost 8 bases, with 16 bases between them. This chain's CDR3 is CASSPRGSQVEPQHF. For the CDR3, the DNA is TGTGCCAGCTCACCAAGAGGGTCTCAGGTTGAGCCCCAGCATTTT.

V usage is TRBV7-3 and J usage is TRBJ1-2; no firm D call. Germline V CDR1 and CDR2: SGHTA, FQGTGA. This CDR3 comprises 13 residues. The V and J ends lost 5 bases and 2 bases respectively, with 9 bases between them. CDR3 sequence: CASSPGLNYGYTF. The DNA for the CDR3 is TGTGCCAGCAGCCCCGGGTTAAACTATGGCTACACCTTC.

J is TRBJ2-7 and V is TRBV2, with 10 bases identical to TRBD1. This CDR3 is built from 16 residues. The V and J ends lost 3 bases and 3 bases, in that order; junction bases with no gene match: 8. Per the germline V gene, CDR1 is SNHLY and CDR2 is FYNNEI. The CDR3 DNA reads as TGTGCCAGCAGTGATGGGGGAGGGACAGGGGACTACGAGCAGTACTTC. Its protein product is CASSDGGGTGDYEQYF.

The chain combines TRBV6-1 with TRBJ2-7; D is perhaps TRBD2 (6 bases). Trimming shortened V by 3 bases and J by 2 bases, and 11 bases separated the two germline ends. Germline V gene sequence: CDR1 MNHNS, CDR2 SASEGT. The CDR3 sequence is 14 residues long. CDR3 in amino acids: CASSEGGGTYEQYF. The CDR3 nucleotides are TGTGCCAGCAGTGAGGGAGGCGGCACCTACGAGCAGTACTTC.

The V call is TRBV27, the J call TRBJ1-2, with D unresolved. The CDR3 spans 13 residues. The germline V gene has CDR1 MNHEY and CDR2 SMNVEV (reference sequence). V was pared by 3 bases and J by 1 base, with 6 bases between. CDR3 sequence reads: CASSFGLNYGYTF. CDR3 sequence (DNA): TGTGCCAGCAGTTTTGGGCTTAACTATGGCTACACCTTC.

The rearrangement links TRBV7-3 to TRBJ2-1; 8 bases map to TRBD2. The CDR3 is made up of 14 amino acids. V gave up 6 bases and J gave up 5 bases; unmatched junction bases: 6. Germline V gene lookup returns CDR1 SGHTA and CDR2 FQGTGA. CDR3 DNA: TGTGCCAGCAGTAACAGCGGGGGCAACAATGAGCAGTTCTTC. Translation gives CASSNSGGNNEQFF. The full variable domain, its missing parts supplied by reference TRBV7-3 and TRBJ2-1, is GAGVSQTPSNKVTEKGKYVELRCDPISGHTALYWYRQSLGQGPEFLIYFQGTGAADDSGLPNDRFFAVRPEGSVSTLKIQRTERGDSAVYLCASSNSGGNNEQFFGPGTRLTVL.

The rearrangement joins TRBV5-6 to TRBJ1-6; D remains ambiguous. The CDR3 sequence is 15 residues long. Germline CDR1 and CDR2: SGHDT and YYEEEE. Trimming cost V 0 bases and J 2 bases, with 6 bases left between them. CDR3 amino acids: CASSLGAAYNSPLHF. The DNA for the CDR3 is TGTGCCAGCAGCTTGGGGGCAGCCTATAATTCACCCCTCCACTTT.